This TCR beta chain was obtained from a study of T cell responses to AZD1222 COVID-19 vaccine. Findings and caveats of the study: Among spike-specific TCRs, nearly half reportedly target unmutated variant regions. The donor group comprised mostly white British people and more females; the analysis possibly underestimated clonal diversity. Repertoires were collected only later (after the peak T cell response had occurred).

Losses at the gene ends were 8 bases for V and 5 bases for J; bases not matched to a gene: 3. This CDR3 region has 12 residues. The germline V gene has CDR1 SEHNR and CDR2 FQNEAQ (reference sequence). Second-dose recipients at about 4 or about 12 weeks were treated as one pooled group. Clones were sequenced by immunoSEQ multiplex PCR, and TCRdb holds only the in-frame ones, with some missing. This table has about 130,000 clones, 80% to 90% appearing once. To note about this clone: Its specificity is not known.

The starting material was peripheral blood, obtained 28 days after the second AZD1222 dose. This TCR came from an adult who received the AZD1222 COVID-19 vaccine. The chain recombines TRBV7-9 with TRBJ2-1; TRBD2 aligns across 7 bases. DNA of the CDR3: TGTGCCAGCCGGGGGGTTCACAATGAGCAGTTCTTC. Translation gives CASRGVHNEQFF.